These 6 T cell receptor beta chains came from one sample sequenced in a study of T cell changes during pregnancy in multiple sclerosis. Profiling relied on immunoSEQ multiplex PCR, and the TCRdb table lists in-frame clones only, not all of them. This sample yields tens of thousands of clones, of which 90% to 95% are seen a single time; under 0.9% belongs to the top ten. The sequencing used peripheral blood, collected in the third trimester of pregnancy. The receptors were sampled from a female donor in good health, enrolled as a control in a pregnancy study.

The genes are TRBV14 and TRBJ2-1; maybe TRBD2 (5 bases). V was pared by 1 base and J by 15 bases, with 13 bases between. The CDR3 has 12 amino acids. The V gene's germline CDR1 is SGHDN and CDR2 FVKESK. The DNA for the CDR3 is TGTGCCAGCAGCCAAGTCAGGACTGGGGTGTTCTTC. As protein: CASSQVRTGVFF. Based on the CDR3 plus reference TRBV14 and TRBJ2-1, the full variable domain is EAGVTQFPSHSVIEKGQTVTLRCDPISGHDNLYWYRRVMGKEIKFLLHFVKESKQDESGMPNNRFLAERTGGTYSTLKVQPAELEDSGVYFCASSQVRTGVFFGPGTRLTVL.

J is TRBJ1-6 and V is TRBV7-9, with D unclear. There are 12 residues in the CDR3. V lost 1 base and J lost 12, with 7 bases in between. Germline CDR1 reads SEHNR; CDR2 reads FQNEAQ (reference sequence). CDR3 protein: CASSLVSGPLHF. CDR3 nucleotide sequence: TGTGCCAGCAGCTTAGTCTCCGGACCCCTCCACTTT.

This clone was seen a single time. Written as DNA, the CDR3 is TGTGCCAGCAGTTACTCTAACAGGAAAGAAAAACTGTTTTTT. The encoded protein is CASSYSNRKEKLFF. This chain uses TRBV6-5 with TRBJ1-4; a possible D gene is TRBD1 (5 bases). Trimming left V 0 bases short and J 8 bases short, with 10 bases between. CDR3 length: 14 residues. CDR1 and CDR2 from the germline V gene are MNHEY and SVGAGI.

J is TRBJ2-6 and V is TRBV2; perhaps TRBD1 as D (5 bases). Germline V gene sequence: CDR1 SNHLY, CDR2 FYNNEI. V lost 6 bases and J lost 0, with 18 bases in between. The CDR3 totals 18 residues. CDR3 nucleotide sequence: TGTGCCAGCAGCCAGGGAAGGCAAACATACTCTGGGGCCAACGTCCTGACTTTC. Translating gives CASSQGRQTYSGANVLTF.

To note about this clone: At one of its ends the junction is not consistent with the germline gene, which may arise from a read error. The rearrangement joins TRBV7-7 to TRBJ2-2; D call uncertain. CDR1 and CDR2 (germline): SSHAT, FNYEAQ (reference sequence). The CDR3 loop spans 13 amino acids. The DNA of the CDR3 is TGTGCTAGCAGCTTACATCCCACCGGGGAGCTGTTTTTT. Its protein is CASSLHPTGELFF.

V usage is TRBV5-1 and J usage is TRBJ1-4; perhaps TRBD1 as D (5 bases). Germline values: CDR1 SGHRS, CDR2 YFSETQ. This CDR3 contains 15 residues. Trimming shortened V by 0 bases and J by 7 bases, and 13 bases separated the two germline ends. The CDR3 sequence is CASSLGAGGFEKLFF. The CDR3 DNA reads as TGCGCCAGCAGCTTGGGAGCGGGGGGTTTTGAAAAACTGTTTTTT.